The 20 T cell receptor beta chains below all came from one sample that was sequenced in a study of T-cell reconstitution after alpha-beta-depleted transplantation in children. The library targeted TCRbeta and was prepared with unique molecular identifiers. TCRdb itself ran the PCR reads through MiXCR, one entry per CDR3 protein. The sample contains tens of thousands of distinct CDR3 sequences, over 4.5% of which appear only once. Specimen: PBMCs, mostly from graft donor cells, collected 180 days after TCRalphabeta/CD19-depleted stem cell transplant. The receptors were sampled from a boy under two years old who had a stem cell transplant for acute myeloid leukemia, so the T cells may come from the graft donor.

This clonotype was detected ten times or more. CDR3 amino acids: CSAGGPGSYNEQFF. The CDR3 DNA follows: TGCAGTGCGGGGGGGCCTGGATCCTACAATGAGCAGTTCTTC. This chain joins TRBV20-1 and TRBJ2-1; possible D gene TRBD2, 7 bases. Germline CDR1 DFQATT, CDR2 SNEGSKA (reference sequence). Trimming stripped 6 bases from V and 1 base from J, with 13 bases between. This CDR3 comprises 14 residues.

This clonotype was observed at least ten times. The gene calls are TRBV7-2 and TRBJ2-1, with unresolved D. Trimming removed 4 bases at V and 0 bases at J, with 10 bases between. The CDR3 has 15 residues. Germline loops: CDR1 SGHTA, CDR2 FQGNSA. The DNA for the CDR3 is TGTGCCAGCAGCTCGTGGGCTAGCTCCTACAATGAGCAGTTCTTC. It encodes CASSSWASSYNEQFF. The variable domain in full, with the rest retrieved from reference TRBV7-2 and TRBJ2-1, is GAGVSQSPSNKVTEKGKDVELRCDPISGHTALYWYRQSLGQGLEFLIYFQGNSAPDKSGLPSDRFSAERTGGSVSTLTIQRTQQEDSAVYLCASSSWASSYNEQFFGPGTRLTVL.

In its sample, this clonotype was seen many times. CDR3 in DNA: TGTGCCAGCAGGCAGGGCGCAGATACGCAGTATTTT. It codes for CASRQGADTQYF. The genes are TRBV12-3 or TRBV12-4 and TRBJ2-3; a possible D gene is TRBD1 (5 bases). The CDR3 runs to 12 residues. V was trimmed by 6 bases and J by 4 bases, leaving 8 bases between them.

This clonotype occurred many times. CDR3 nucleotide sequence: TGCGCCAGCAGCTTACCCGGGACGGCTAGCACAGATACGCAGTATTTT. It specifies CASSLPGTASTDTQYF. The V gene is TRBV5-1, the J gene TRBJ2-3; D is tentatively TRBD1 or TRBD2 (5 bases each). Germline CDR1 reads SGHRS; CDR2 reads YFSETQ. The CDR3 has 16 amino acids. Between the trimmed V and J ends, which lost 2 bases and 0 bases, there was a span of 13 bases.

There are many counts of this clonotype. The rearrangement uses TRBV11-2 and TRBJ1-1; unclear D gene. The CDR3 sequence is 12 residues long. The ends were cut back, 1 base at V and 8 bases at J, with 8 bases in the middle. The germline gives CDR1 SGHAT, CDR2 FQNNGV. The chain's CDR3 is CASSLVGLEAFF. As DNA, the CDR3 is TGTGCCAGCAGCTTAGTAGGGCTCGAAGCTTTCTTT.

This clonotype was detected many times. This sequence joins TRBV4-2 and TRBJ1-1; weak D call: TRBD1 (6 bases). The V end was cut by 2 bases, the J end by 5 bases, with 9 bases between. The CDR3 loop spans 13 amino acids. Looked up from germline, CDR1 is LGHNA and CDR2 is YNFKEQ. This CDR3 reads CASSQPGVTEAFF. The CDR3 bases are TGTGCCAGCAGCCAACCAGGGGTAACTGAAGCTTTCTTT.

This clonotype was observed many times. The V gene is TRBV7-2, the J gene TRBJ1-6; D might be TRBD1 (6 bases). Germline-derived CDR1 and CDR2 are SGHTA and FQGNSA. The CDR3 is made up of 14 amino acids. V lost 3 bases, J lost 4 bases, and 7 bases lay in between. The CDR3: CASSFGQYNSPLHF. CDR3 coding DNA: TGTGCCAGCAGCTTTGGACAGTATAATTCACCCCTCCACTTT.

This clonotype showed up many times. V is TRBV7-2 and J is TRBJ2-5; perhaps TRBD2 as D (5 bases). The CDR3 sequence is 14 residues long. CDR1 is SGHTA and CDR2 is FQGNSA in the germline V gene. Trimming removed 3 bases at V and 1 base at J, with 9 bases between. CDR3 in amino acids: CASSLNGIQETQYF. CDR3 nucleotides: TGTGCCAGCAGCTTGAACGGGATCCAAGAGACCCAGTACTTC.

This clonotype was counted many times. The V gene is TRBV7-2, the J gene TRBJ2-3; 8 bases match TRBD1. CDR1 and CDR2 from the germline V gene are SGHTA and FQGNSA. V shed 8 bases, J shed 1 base, and the junction held 5 bases outside the gene matches. The CDR3 contains 14 residues. This chain's CDR3 is CASGQGARTDTQYF. The CDR3 nucleotides read TGTGCCAGCGGCCAGGGGGCCCGCACAGATACGCAGTATTTT.

This clonotype was recorded many times. V and J are TRBV3-1 and TRBJ2-2; tentatively, D is TRBD1 or TRBD2 (5 bases each). Germline V gene sequence: CDR1 LGHDT, CDR2 YNNKEL (reference sequence). V was shortened by 0 bases and J by 5 bases, with 13 bases between the two germline ends. The CDR3 runs to 16 residues. CDR3 DNA sequence: TGTGCCAGCAGCCAAGATTCTGGGACGGGTACCGGGGAGCTGTTTTTT. Amino acids: CASSQDSGTGTGELFF.

The J gene is TRBJ2-7, the V gene TRBV25-1, with D unresolved. Germline assignment: CDR1 MGHDK and CDR2 SYGVNS. CDR3 length equals 11 residues. Between the trimmed V and J ends, which lost 11 bases and 3 bases, there was a span of 11 bases. CDR3 sequence: CALRQIYEQYV. CDR3 nucleotides: TGTGCCCTAAGACAAATCTACGAGCAGTACGTC.

Many counts were recorded for this clonotype. CDR3 sequence reads: CASSPGGGTRNYTQYF. The CDR3 bases are TGCGCCAGCAGCCCTGGAGGGGGCACGCGTAACTATACGCAGTATTTT. The rearrangement uses TRBV5-1 and TRBJ2-3; a possible D gene is TRBD1 (7 bases). This CDR3 comprises 16 residues. Trimming stripped 4 bases from V and 7 bases from J, with 22 bases between. Germline CDR1 reads SGHRS; CDR2 reads YFSETQ.

The rearrangement joins TRBV19 to TRBJ2-3; D possibly corresponds to TRBD1 (5 bases). Trimming removed 7 bases at V and 4 bases at J, with 12 bases between. The CDR3 is 13 residues long. Germline loops: CDR1 LNHDA, CDR2 SQIVND (reference sequence). As DNA, the CDR3 is TGTGCCAGTACAGGGCTGGTTGCAGATACGCAGTATTTT. Translating gives CASTGLVADTQYF.

A word on this clonotype: A single base separates this from a much larger clone, so it may be a read error. The chain employs TRBV25-1 and TRBJ2-1; the D is unclear. The DNA end lines up better with TRBJ2-7; the J call may be wrong. The CDR3 contains 13 residues. The germline CDR1 and CDR2 sequences are MGHDK and SYGVNS. CDR3 sequence (DNA): TGTGCCAGCAGTGAATATTGGGAAAATGAGCAGTACTTC. It codes for CASSEYWENEQYF.

This clonotype was seen ten or more times. The genes are TRBV7-9 and TRBJ2-2; D assignment may be TRBD1 or TRBD2 (5 bases each). Germline-derived CDR1 and CDR2 are SEHNR and FQNEAQ (reference sequence). CDR3 size: 16 residues. V lost 1 base and J 5 bases, leaving 14 bases between the germline ends. This CDR3 is CASSLGQLGETGELFF. The CDR3 nucleotides are TGTGCCAGCAGCTTAGGACAGCTAGGGGAGACCGGGGAGCTGTTTTTT.

This clonotype was picked up many times. V and J are TRBV18 and TRBJ2-2; possibly TRBD1 for D (6 bases). Per germline, CDR1 KGHSH and CDR2 LQKENI. The CDR3 runs 15 residues. V was clipped by 2 bases and J by 5 bases, with 12 bases between them. The CDR3 here is CASSPGTTGTGELFF. As DNA, the CDR3 is TGTGCCAGCTCACCAGGAACTACAGGGACCGGGGAGCTGTTTTTT. The variable domain in full, with the rest retrieved from reference TRBV18 and TRBJ2-2, is NAGVMQNPRHLVRRRGQEARLRCSPMKGHSHVYWYRQLPEEGLKFMVYLQKENIIDESGMPKERFSAEFPKEGPSILRIQQVVRGDSAAYFCASSPGTTGTGELFFGEGSRLTVL.

This clonotype was seen at least ten times. The chain uses TRBV14 and TRBJ2-6; D remains unclear. From germline, CDR1 is SGHDN and CDR2 FVKESK. V shed 8 bases and J shed 4 bases, with 15 bases lying between them. The CDR3 has 15 residues. The chain's CDR3 is CASPTARVGANVLTF. The CDR3 DNA follows: TGTGCCAGCCCCACAGCCCGAGTCGGGGCCAACGTCCTGACTTTC.

In its sample, this clonotype was seen many times. J is TRBJ1-1 and V is TRBV6-1; D remains unclear. From germline, CDR1 is MNHNS and CDR2 SASEGT. The CDR3 is 14 amino acids. V dropped 10 bases and J dropped 3 bases, with 18 bases sitting between them. CDR3 residues: CATLAGPTDTEAFF. The CDR3 nucleotides are TGTGCCACCCTAGCGGGTCCTACGGACACTGAAGCTTTCTTT.

This clonotype was detected ten times or more. This rearrangement joins TRBV11-2 to TRBJ1-5, with D tentatively TRBD1 (6 bases). The germline V gene encodes CDR1 SGHAT and CDR2 FQNNGV. V lost 0 bases, J lost 1 base, and 7 bases lay in between. The CDR3 has 15 residues. CDR3 sequence reads: CASSLEGASNQPQHF. The CDR3 coding sequence is TGTGCCAGCAGCTTAGAGGGGGCAAGCAATCAGCCCCAGCATTTT.

This clonotype was counted at least ten times. The chain couples TRBV7-2 to TRBJ2-7, with a tentative D call TRBD1 (6 bases). This CDR3 has 15 amino acids. Trimming removed 2 bases at V and 1 base at J, with 12 bases between. Per the germline V gene, CDR1 is SGHTA and CDR2 is FQGNSA. The CDR3: CASSLRGKQSYEQYF. The CDR3 DNA reads TGTGCCAGCAGCTTAAGGGGGAAACAGTCCTACGAGCAGTACTTC.